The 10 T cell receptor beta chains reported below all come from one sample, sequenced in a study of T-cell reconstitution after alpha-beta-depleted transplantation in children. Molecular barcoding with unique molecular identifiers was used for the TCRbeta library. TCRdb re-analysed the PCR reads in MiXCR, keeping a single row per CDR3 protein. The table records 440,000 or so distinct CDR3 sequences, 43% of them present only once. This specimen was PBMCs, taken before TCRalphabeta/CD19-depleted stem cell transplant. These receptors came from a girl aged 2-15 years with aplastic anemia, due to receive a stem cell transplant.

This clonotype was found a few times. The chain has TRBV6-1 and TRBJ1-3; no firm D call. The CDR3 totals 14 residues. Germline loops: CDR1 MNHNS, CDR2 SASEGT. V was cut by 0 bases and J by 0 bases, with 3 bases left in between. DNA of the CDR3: TGTGCCAGCAGTGAAGCGCTCTCTGGAAACACCATATATTTT. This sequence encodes CASSEALSGNTIYF.

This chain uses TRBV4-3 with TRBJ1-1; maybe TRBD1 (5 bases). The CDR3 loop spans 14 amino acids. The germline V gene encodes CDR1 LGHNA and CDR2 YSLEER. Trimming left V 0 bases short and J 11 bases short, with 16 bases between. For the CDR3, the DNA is TGCGCCAGCAGCCAAGACCTAGGGTTGAGACAGGCTTTCTTT. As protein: CASSQDLGLRQAFF.

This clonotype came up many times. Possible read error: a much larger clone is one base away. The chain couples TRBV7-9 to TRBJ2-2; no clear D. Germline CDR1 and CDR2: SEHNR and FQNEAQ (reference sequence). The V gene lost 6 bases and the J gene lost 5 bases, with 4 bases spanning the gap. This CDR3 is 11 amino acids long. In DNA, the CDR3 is TGTGCCAGCAGTCAGACCGGGGAGCTGTTTTTT. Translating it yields CASSQTGELFF.

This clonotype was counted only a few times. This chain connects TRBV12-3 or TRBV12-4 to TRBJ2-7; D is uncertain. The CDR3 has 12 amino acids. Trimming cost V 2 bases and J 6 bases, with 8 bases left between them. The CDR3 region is CASSLRRGEQYF. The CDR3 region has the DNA TGTGCCAGCAGTTTAAGACGCGGCGAGCAGTACTTC.

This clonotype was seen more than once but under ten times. CDR3 nucleotides: TGCAGTGCCACGAGGGGCAGCACTGAAGCTTTCTTT. Translation: CSATRGSTEAFF. The chain is built from TRBV20-1 and TRBJ1-1; D is perhaps TRBD1 (5 bases). Trimming cost V 6 bases and J 4 bases, with 12 bases left between them. The CDR3 extends over 12 amino acids. Germline V gene data show CDR1 as DFQATT and CDR2 as SNEGSKA (reference sequence).

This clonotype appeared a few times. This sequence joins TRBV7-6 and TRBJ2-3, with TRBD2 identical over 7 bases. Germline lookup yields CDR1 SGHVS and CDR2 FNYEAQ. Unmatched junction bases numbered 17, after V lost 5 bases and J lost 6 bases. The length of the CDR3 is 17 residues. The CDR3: CASSPMGGLRARDTQYF. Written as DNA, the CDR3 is TGTGCCAGCAGCCCCATGGGGGGACTACGCGCCCGGGATACGCAGTATTTT.

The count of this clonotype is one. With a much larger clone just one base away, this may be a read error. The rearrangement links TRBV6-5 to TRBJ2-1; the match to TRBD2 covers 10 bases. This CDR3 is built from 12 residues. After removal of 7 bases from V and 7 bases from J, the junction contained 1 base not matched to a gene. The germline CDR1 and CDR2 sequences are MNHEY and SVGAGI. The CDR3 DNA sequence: TGTGCCAGCACTAGCGGGAGAAATGAGCAGTTCTTC. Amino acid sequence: CASTSGRNEQFF.

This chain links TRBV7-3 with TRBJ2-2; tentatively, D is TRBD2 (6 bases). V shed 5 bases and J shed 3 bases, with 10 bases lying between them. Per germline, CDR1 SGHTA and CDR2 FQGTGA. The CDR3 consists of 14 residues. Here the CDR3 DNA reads TGTGCCAGCAGCGGAGCGGGTCACACCGGGGAGCTGTTTTTT. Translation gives CASSGAGHTGELFF.

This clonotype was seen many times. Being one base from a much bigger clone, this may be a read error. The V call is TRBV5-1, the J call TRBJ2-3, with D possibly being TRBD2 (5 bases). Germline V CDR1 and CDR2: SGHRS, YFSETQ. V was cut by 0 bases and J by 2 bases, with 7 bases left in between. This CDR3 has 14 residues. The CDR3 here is CASSLGGHTDTQYF. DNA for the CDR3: TGCGCCAGCAGCTTGGGCGGGCACACAGATACGCAGTATTTT.

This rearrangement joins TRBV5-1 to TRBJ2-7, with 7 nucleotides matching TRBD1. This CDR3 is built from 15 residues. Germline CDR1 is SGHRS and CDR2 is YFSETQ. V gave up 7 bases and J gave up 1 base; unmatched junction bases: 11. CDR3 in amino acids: CASGLWDSDSYEQYF. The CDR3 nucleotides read TGCGCCAGCGGACTTTGGGACAGCGATTCCTACGAGCAGTACTTC.